The 14 T cell receptor beta chains below were found in one sample sequenced in a study of PD-1 blockade in mismatch repair-deficient tumors. This table comes from immunoSEQ multiplex PCR, and its TCRdb copy is limited to in-frame clones, with some not included. This sample yields some 70,000 clones, of which around four fifths are seen a single time; nearly 5.5% belongs to the top ten. Here the sequenced sample was peripheral blood, taken 2 weeks after starting pembrolizumab. All receptors come from an adult with mismatch repair-deficient cancer.

The chain carries TRBV21-1 and TRBJ2-2. TRBV21-1 is tagged as a pseudogene. This CDR3 is 16 amino acids long. This chain's CDR3 is CASSPSERPNTGELFF. CDR3 sequence (DNA): TGTGCCAGCAGCCCAAGTGAGAGACCGAACACCGGGGAGCTGTTTTTT.

The chain carries TRBV6-5 and TRBJ2-1; D ambiguous. CDR1 is MNHEY and CDR2 is SVGAGI in the germline V gene. This CDR3 has 13 residues. With 8 bases removed from V and 7 bases from J, the gap between germline ends came to 15 bases. CDR3 amino acids: CASQLHGRNEQFF. The CDR3 DNA reads as TGTGCCAGCCAACTACACGGTCGGAATGAGCAGTTCTTC.

This chain joins TRBV2 and TRBJ2-7; either TRBD1 or TRBD2 may supply D (5 bases each). The CDR3 spans 15 residues. Germline V gene sequence: CDR1 SNHLY, CDR2 FYNNEI. Trimming pared 6 bases from V and 0 bases from J, leaving 15 bases between. CDR3 sequence (DNA): TGTGCCAGCAGCACCGGGACGGTAAGCTCCTACGAGCAGTACTTC. This sequence encodes CASSTGTVSSYEQYF.

The chain uses TRBV10-3 and TRBJ1-2; 8 bases align to TRBD1. Germline V gives CDR1 ENHRY, CDR2 SYGVKD. The CDR3 has 13 amino acids. V gave up 7 bases and J gave up 7 bases; unmatched junction bases: 8. CDR3 amino acids: CAITGQGHGGYTF. CDR3 nucleotides: TGTGCCATCACAGGACAGGGACATGGTGGCTACACCTTC.

The sample holds a few counts of this clone. The rearrangement uses TRBV13 and TRBJ2-1; D possibly corresponds to TRBD2 (5 bases). Trimming took 5 bases from V and 8 from J, leaving 19 bases between them. Per germline, CDR1 PRHDT and CDR2 FYEKMQ (reference sequence). The CDR3 covers 15 residues. CDR3 region: CASSRLEEDGYEQFF. The CDR3 DNA follows: TGTGCCAGCAGCCGTTTGGAGGAGGATGGATATGAGCAGTTCTTC.

The CDR3 reads CASSPSLTSGRSEQYF. The CDR3 nucleotides are TGTGCCAGCTCACCAAGTTTGACTAGCGGGAGGTCCGAGCAGTACTTC. This chain links TRBV18 with TRBJ2-7; 13 bases map to TRBD2. The CDR3 spans 16 residues. Germline V gene sequence: CDR1 KGHSH, CDR2 LQKENI. The J segment lost 6 bases and the V segment lost 2 bases, leaving 7 bases of the junction unmatched.

By proportion, this clone is medium-sized. The chain links TRBV6-5 to TRBJ2-7; no firm D call. CDR1 and CDR2 (germline): MNHEY, SVGAGI. The CDR3 is 16 amino acids. Trimming took off 2 bases at V and 1 base at J, with 15 bases between the two ends. The CDR3, as DNA: TGTGCCAGCAGTTACACTTCAGATAGATCATCCTACGAGCAGTACTTC. Its translation: CASSYTSDRSSYEQYF.

The rearrangement joins TRBV25-1 to TRBJ2-3, with D maybe TRBD1 (5 bases). Germline V gene lookup returns CDR1 MGHDK and CDR2 SYGVNS. The CDR3 runs to 13 residues. Trimming pared 6 bases from V and 1 base from J, leaving 8 bases between. The CDR3 protein is CASSPTGTDTQYF. The CDR3 nucleotides read TGTGCCAGCAGCCCGACAGGCACAGATACGCAGTATTTT.

V is TRBV15 and J is TRBJ2-3; D may be TRBD2 (6 bases). V lost 1 base and J lost 4, with 15 bases in between. The germline V gene encodes CDR1 LNHNV and CDR2 YYDKDF (reference sequence). CDR3 length: 16 amino acids. In DNA, the CDR3 is TGTGCCACCAGCAGAGTAATGGGACTGGTGGCAGATACGCAGTATTTT. It specifies CATSRVMGLVADTQYF.

The rearrangement links TRBV5-5 to TRBJ1-2, with no clear D. Trimming cost V 0 bases and J 4 bases, with 10 bases left between them. The CDR3 has 14 residues. CDR1 is SGHKS, CDR2 YYEKEE, per germline (reference sequence). The CDR3 region is CASSLEWQSYGYTF. As DNA, the CDR3 is TGTGCCAGCAGCTTGGAGTGGCAGAGCTATGGCTACACCTTC.

Worth noting for this clone: The likely explanation is a read error, given a far larger clone one base away. At the DNA level, this CDR3 is encoded by other sequences in the same sample as well. The chain carries TRBV6-5 and TRBJ2-7, with a tentative D call TRBD2 (7 bases). Trimming took off 5 bases at V and 3 bases at J, with 11 bases between the two ends. The CDR3 consists of 13 residues. Germline CDR1 and CDR2: MNHEY and SVGAGI. In nucleotides, the CDR3 is TGTGCCAGCAGTGAAGGGGGGGTCTACGAGCAGTACTTC. This translates into CASSEGGVYEQYF.

The chain carries TRBV4-2 and TRBJ2-1; D not resolved. V was pared by 2 bases and J by 0 bases, with 11 bases between. From germline, CDR1 is LGHNA and CDR2 YNFKEQ. The CDR3 has 16 residues. The CDR3 sequence: CASSQPQVSSYNEQFF. The CDR3 DNA reads TGTGCCAGCAGCCAACCCCAGGTTAGCTCCTACAATGAGCAGTTCTTC.

Many counts were recorded for this clone. The rearrangement joins TRBV10-3 to TRBJ1-5; 7 bases align to TRBD1. The CDR3 extends over 13 amino acids. V lost 7 bases to trimming and J lost 5 bases; unmatched junction nucleotides: 5. Germline CDR1 is ENHRY and CDR2 is SYGVKD. CDR3 region: CAITPDRYQPQHF. Written as DNA, the CDR3 is TGTGCCATCACCCCGGACAGGTATCAGCCCCAGCATTTT.

This chain connects TRBV5-4 to TRBJ2-1, with a possible D match to TRBD1 (6 bases). The CDR3 is made up of 14 amino acids. V was shortened by 3 bases and J by 3 bases, with 10 bases between the two germline ends. CDR1 and CDR2 (germline): SGHNT, YYREEE (reference sequence). Here the CDR3 reads CASSSPRGYNEQFF. The DNA of the CDR3 is TGTGCCAGCAGCTCGCCCAGGGGCTACAATGAGCAGTTCTTC. The variable domain in full, completed from reference TRBV5-4 and TRBJ2-1, reads ETGVTQSPTHLIKTRGQQVTLRCSSQSGHNTVSWYQQALGQGPQFIFQYYREEENGRGNFPPRFSGLQFPNYSSELNVNALELDDSALYLCASSSPRGYNEQFFGPGTRLTVL.